The T cell receptor (beta chain) under discussion was sequenced for a study of T cell repertoires in cytomegalovirus infection. MiXCR, run by TCRdb on the reads, gives a single entry per CDR3 protein. Altogether 60,000 to 75,000 distinct CDR3 sequences are present, roughly 20% being singletons, with the ten largest covering over 70%. V lost 4 bases and J 4 bases, leaving 14 bases between the germline ends. This CDR3 has 15 amino acids. CDR1 is SGHVS, CDR2 FNYEAQ, per germline. This clonotype has ten or more counts. Antigen: not known. Sequencing used PBMCs, sequenced either directly or after in vitro stimulation (not recorded which). This sequence was found in a human donor in good health (CMV status not recorded). Some clones in this sample may be carry-over from other donors' samples. V gene TRBV7-6 combines with J gene TRBJ1-5; perhaps TRBD1 as D (5 bases). CDR3 DNA: TGTGCCAGCAGCTCCGGTTGGGGCAGAAATCAGCCCCAGCATTTT. This codes for CASSSGWGRNQPQHF.